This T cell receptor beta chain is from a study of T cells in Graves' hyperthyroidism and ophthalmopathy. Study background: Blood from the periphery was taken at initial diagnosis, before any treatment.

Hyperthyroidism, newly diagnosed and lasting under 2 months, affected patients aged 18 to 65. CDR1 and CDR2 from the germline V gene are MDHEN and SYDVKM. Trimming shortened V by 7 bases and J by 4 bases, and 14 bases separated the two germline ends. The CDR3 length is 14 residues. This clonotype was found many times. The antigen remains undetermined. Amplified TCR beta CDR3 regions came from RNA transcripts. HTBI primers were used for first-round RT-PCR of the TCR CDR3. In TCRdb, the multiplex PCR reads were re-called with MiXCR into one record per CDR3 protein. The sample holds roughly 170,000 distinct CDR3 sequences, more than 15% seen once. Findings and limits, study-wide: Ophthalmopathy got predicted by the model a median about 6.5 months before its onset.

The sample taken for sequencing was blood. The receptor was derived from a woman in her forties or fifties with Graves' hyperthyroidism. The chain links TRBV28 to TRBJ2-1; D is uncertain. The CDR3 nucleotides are TGTGCCAGCAAGCAGAGGACGGATTACAATGAGCAGTTCTTC. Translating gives CASKQRTDYNEQFF.